This entry concerns a single T cell receptor beta chain. The data are from a study of blood T cell repertoires in COVID-19. In the study overall: Both acute and convalescent COVID-19 samples were obtained from the United States, Italy and Spain.

Authors' processing steps: The authors estimated nucleated cell counts from reference gene primer amplification. The method was immunoSEQ multiplex PCR; TCRdb's version includes in-frame clones alone and lacks a portion of them. The V and J calls and clone size are taken from that table; D and trimming were inferred from the DNA. The sample shows 250,000 to 300,000 clones, about 82% of them seen only once. The CDR3 runs 13 residues. Unmatched junction bases numbered 2, after V lost 2 bases and J lost 7 bases. The germline CDR1 and CDR2 sequences are MDHEN and SYDVKM. The TCR was taken from a man aged 45-65 years with active or convalescent COVID-19. The chain uses TRBV28 and TRBJ2-1, with TRBD1 matching 7 bases. Material for sequencing was peripheral blood. CDR3: CASSLDRANEQFF. The CDR3 nucleotides are TGTGCCAGCAGTTTAGACAGGGCGAATGAGCAGTTCTTC.